These T cell receptor beta chains were read from a single sample in a study of T cell repertoires in cytomegalovirus infection. Antigen specificity for these receptors is unknown. From the reads, TCRdb called clonotypes with MiXCR, one entry per CDR3 protein. Here the sample spans around 230,000 distinct CDR3 sequences, about 38% being singletons. The sample was CD8+ T cells from cultured PBMCs, taken from culture after CMV antigen stimulation. The receptors shown here come from a human donor in good health (CMV status not recorded). Some clones in this sample may be carry-over from other donors' samples. The CDR3 runs from the conserved cysteine through the conserved F or W. D genes are given only for firm matches. Only some rows state a clone size, as once, few, many or a class for expanded clones.

J gene: TRBJ2-1
clone size: .
V gene: TRBV15
D gene: TRBD2
CDR3 DNA: TGTGCCACCAGCATTGGACTAGCGAATTACAATGAGCAGTTCTTC
CDR3 protein: CATSIGLANYNEQFF

J gene: TRBJ2-2
clone size: once
V gene: TRBV10-3
D gene: TRBD2
CDR3 DNA: TGTGCCATCAGTCCTTCCCTCAGACTAGCGGCGAACACCGGGGAGCTGTTTTTT
CDR3 protein: CAISPSLRLAANTGELFF

J gene: TRBJ2-1
clone size: .
V gene: TRBV19
D gene: .
CDR3 DNA: TGTGCCAGTAGGAACATGATGTACAATGAGCAGTTCTTC
CDR3 protein: CASRNMMYNEQFF

J gene: TRBJ1-2
clone size: .
V gene: TRBV7-8
D gene: .
CDR3 DNA: TGTGCCAGCAGCACACCCGACCGAGGGCTTCGATACTATGGCTACACCTTC
CDR3 protein: CASSTPDRGLRYYGYTF

J gene: TRBJ1-4
clone size: .
V gene: TRBV18
D gene: TRBD1
CDR3 DNA: TGTGCCAGCTCACCTCAGACAGGGGGCGCAGGTGAAAAACTGTTTTTT
CDR3 protein: CASSPQTGGAGEKLFF

J gene: TRBJ2-7
clone size: few
V gene: TRBV7-9
D gene: TRBD1
CDR3 DNA: TGTGCCAGCAGCTTATCCTCGGACAGGGCCTTCTACGAGCAGTACTTC
CDR3 protein: CASSLSSDRAFYEQYF

J gene: TRBJ2-7
clone size: many
V gene: TRBV7-2
D gene: .
CDR3 DNA: TGTGCCAGCAGCCTGCTGGGGTTGCCCTACGAGCAGTACTTC
CDR3 protein: CASSLLGLPYEQYF

J gene: TRBJ2-1
clone size: .
V gene: TRBV11-2
D gene: TRBD2
CDR3 DNA: TGTGCCAGCAGCTTAGTTGGGGCTAGCGGGGTCAGCTCCTACAATGAGCAGTTCTTC
CDR3 protein: CASSLVGASGVSSYNEQFF

J gene: TRBJ1-6
clone size: few
V gene: TRBV27
D gene: .
CDR3 DNA: TGTGCCAGCGGTTCCCCTCCGGGTAACTCCTATAATTCACCCCTCCACTTT
CDR3 protein: CASGSPPGNSYNSPLHF

J gene: TRBJ2-1
clone size: few
V gene: TRBV7-9
D gene: .
CDR3 DNA: TGTGCCAGCAGCCCTCCCAGCAATGAGCAGTTCTTC
CDR3 protein: CASSPPSNEQFF

J gene: TRBJ2-5
clone size: .
V gene: TRBV7-3
D gene: TRBD1
CDR3 DNA: TGTGCCAGCAGCCTTGCAGGGGGCGAAGAGACCCAGTACTTC
CDR3 protein: CASSLAGGEETQYF

J gene: TRBJ2-7
clone size: few
V gene: TRBV7-9
D gene: .
CDR3 DNA: TGTGCCAGCAGCCATGAGGCGGCAGGGTACTACGAGCAGTACTTC
CDR3 protein: CASSHEAAGYYEQYF

J gene: TRBJ1-1
clone size: .
V gene: TRBV12-3/TRBV12-4
D gene: .
CDR3 DNA: TGTGCCAGCAGGGGGGGGCTGACGCTCTTCTTT
CDR3 protein: CASRGGLTLFF

J gene: TRBJ2-3
clone size: .
V gene: TRBV20-1
D gene: TRBD1
CDR3 DNA: TGCAGTGCTAGGGCCAGGGGGACAGATACGCAGTATTTT
CDR3 protein: CSARARGTDTQYF

J gene: TRBJ2-7
clone size: .
V gene: TRBV29-1
D gene: .
CDR3 DNA: TGCAGCGTTGCTTGGGGGGCTGGGGAGCAGTACTTC
CDR3 protein: CSVAWGAGEQYF

J gene: TRBJ1-2
clone size: few
V gene: TRBV4-1
D gene: .
CDR3 DNA: TGCGCCAGCAGCCAAGACCCAGGCAGGGCAGGCTATGGCTACACCTTC
CDR3 protein: CASSQDPGRAGYGYTF

J gene: TRBJ1-1
clone size: .
V gene: TRBV27
D gene: .
CDR3 DNA: TGTGCCAGCAGTTTAAAAGGTGTGAACACTGAAGCTTTCTTT
CDR3 protein: CASSLKGVNTEAFF

J gene: TRBJ2-3
clone size: .
V gene: TRBV5-4
D gene: TRBD2
CDR3 DNA: TGTGCCAGCAGCGGGCGGACTAGCGGTAAAGATACGCAGTATTTT
CDR3 protein: CASSGRTSGKDTQYF

J gene: TRBJ2-6
clone size: many
V gene: TRBV28
D gene: .
CDR3 DNA: TGTGCCAGCAGTTTCACAGATCCCTCTGGGGCCAACGTCCTGACTTTC
CDR3 protein: CASSFTDPSGANVLTF

J gene: TRBJ2-7
clone size: .
V gene: TRBV7-9
D gene: TRBD1
CDR3 DNA: TGTGCCAGCAGCCGTACTAATGGACAGGGGAGCTCCTACGAGCAGTACTTC
CDR3 protein: CASSRTNGQGSSYEQYF

J gene: TRBJ1-3
clone size: .
V gene: TRBV18
D gene: .
CDR3 DNA: TGTGCCAGCTCACCACCGGCGGGTGGAAACACCATATATTTT
CDR3 protein: CASSPPAGGNTIYF

J gene: TRBJ1-1
clone size: .
V gene: TRBV28
D gene: .
CDR3 DNA: TGTGCCAGCAGTCTCTATGGGGGCCGGCGGCCGACTGAAGCTTTCTTT
CDR3 protein: CASSLYGGRRPTEAFF

J gene: TRBJ1-5
clone size: .
V gene: TRBV13
D gene: .
CDR3 DNA: TGTGCCAGCAGCTTACGTGCCGGGGGCAATCAGTTCCAGCATTTT
CDR3 protein: CASSLRAGGNQFQHF

J gene: TRBJ1-5
clone size: few
V gene: TRBV19
D gene: .
CDR3 DNA: TGTGCCAGTAGATGGGAGAGAAATCAGCCCCAGCATTTT
CDR3 protein: CASRWERNQPQHF

J gene: TRBJ2-1
clone size: .
V gene: TRBV7-6
D gene: .
CDR3 DNA: TGTGCCAGCAGCTTATTACAGAGGGATGAGCAGTTCTTC
CDR3 protein: CASSLLQRDEQFF

J gene: TRBJ2-1
clone size: .
V gene: TRBV7-4
D gene: TRBD1
CDR3 DNA: TGTGCCAGCAGCCCAGCGGACAGGAGCAATGAGCAGTTCTTC
CDR3 protein: CASSPADRSNEQFF

J gene: TRBJ2-1
clone size: .
V gene: TRBV11-2
D gene: TRBD1
CDR3 DNA: TGTGCCAGCAGCTTGACCCATCAGGACAGGGTTCTTTCCGATGAGCAGTTCTTC
CDR3 protein: CASSLTHQDRVLSDEQFF

J gene: TRBJ1-1
clone size: few
V gene: TRBV20-1
D gene: TRBD1
CDR3 DNA: TGCAGTGCGACTTCGACAGGGGGGTTGAACACTGAAGCTTTCTTT
CDR3 protein: CSATSTGGLNTEAFF